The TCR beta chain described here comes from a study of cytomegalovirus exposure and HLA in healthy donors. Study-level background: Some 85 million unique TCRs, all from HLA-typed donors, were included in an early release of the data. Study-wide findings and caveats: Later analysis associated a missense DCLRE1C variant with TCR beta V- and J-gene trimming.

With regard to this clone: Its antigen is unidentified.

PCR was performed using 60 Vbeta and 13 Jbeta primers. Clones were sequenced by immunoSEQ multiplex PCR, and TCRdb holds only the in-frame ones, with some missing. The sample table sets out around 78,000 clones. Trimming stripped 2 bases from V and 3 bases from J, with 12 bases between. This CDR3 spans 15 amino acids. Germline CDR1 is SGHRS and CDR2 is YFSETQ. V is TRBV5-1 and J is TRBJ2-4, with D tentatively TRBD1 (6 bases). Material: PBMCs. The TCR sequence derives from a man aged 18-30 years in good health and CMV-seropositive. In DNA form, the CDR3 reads TGCGCCAGCAGCTTCCACAGGGAAAGCAAAAACATTCAGTACTTC. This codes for CASSFHRESKNIQYF.